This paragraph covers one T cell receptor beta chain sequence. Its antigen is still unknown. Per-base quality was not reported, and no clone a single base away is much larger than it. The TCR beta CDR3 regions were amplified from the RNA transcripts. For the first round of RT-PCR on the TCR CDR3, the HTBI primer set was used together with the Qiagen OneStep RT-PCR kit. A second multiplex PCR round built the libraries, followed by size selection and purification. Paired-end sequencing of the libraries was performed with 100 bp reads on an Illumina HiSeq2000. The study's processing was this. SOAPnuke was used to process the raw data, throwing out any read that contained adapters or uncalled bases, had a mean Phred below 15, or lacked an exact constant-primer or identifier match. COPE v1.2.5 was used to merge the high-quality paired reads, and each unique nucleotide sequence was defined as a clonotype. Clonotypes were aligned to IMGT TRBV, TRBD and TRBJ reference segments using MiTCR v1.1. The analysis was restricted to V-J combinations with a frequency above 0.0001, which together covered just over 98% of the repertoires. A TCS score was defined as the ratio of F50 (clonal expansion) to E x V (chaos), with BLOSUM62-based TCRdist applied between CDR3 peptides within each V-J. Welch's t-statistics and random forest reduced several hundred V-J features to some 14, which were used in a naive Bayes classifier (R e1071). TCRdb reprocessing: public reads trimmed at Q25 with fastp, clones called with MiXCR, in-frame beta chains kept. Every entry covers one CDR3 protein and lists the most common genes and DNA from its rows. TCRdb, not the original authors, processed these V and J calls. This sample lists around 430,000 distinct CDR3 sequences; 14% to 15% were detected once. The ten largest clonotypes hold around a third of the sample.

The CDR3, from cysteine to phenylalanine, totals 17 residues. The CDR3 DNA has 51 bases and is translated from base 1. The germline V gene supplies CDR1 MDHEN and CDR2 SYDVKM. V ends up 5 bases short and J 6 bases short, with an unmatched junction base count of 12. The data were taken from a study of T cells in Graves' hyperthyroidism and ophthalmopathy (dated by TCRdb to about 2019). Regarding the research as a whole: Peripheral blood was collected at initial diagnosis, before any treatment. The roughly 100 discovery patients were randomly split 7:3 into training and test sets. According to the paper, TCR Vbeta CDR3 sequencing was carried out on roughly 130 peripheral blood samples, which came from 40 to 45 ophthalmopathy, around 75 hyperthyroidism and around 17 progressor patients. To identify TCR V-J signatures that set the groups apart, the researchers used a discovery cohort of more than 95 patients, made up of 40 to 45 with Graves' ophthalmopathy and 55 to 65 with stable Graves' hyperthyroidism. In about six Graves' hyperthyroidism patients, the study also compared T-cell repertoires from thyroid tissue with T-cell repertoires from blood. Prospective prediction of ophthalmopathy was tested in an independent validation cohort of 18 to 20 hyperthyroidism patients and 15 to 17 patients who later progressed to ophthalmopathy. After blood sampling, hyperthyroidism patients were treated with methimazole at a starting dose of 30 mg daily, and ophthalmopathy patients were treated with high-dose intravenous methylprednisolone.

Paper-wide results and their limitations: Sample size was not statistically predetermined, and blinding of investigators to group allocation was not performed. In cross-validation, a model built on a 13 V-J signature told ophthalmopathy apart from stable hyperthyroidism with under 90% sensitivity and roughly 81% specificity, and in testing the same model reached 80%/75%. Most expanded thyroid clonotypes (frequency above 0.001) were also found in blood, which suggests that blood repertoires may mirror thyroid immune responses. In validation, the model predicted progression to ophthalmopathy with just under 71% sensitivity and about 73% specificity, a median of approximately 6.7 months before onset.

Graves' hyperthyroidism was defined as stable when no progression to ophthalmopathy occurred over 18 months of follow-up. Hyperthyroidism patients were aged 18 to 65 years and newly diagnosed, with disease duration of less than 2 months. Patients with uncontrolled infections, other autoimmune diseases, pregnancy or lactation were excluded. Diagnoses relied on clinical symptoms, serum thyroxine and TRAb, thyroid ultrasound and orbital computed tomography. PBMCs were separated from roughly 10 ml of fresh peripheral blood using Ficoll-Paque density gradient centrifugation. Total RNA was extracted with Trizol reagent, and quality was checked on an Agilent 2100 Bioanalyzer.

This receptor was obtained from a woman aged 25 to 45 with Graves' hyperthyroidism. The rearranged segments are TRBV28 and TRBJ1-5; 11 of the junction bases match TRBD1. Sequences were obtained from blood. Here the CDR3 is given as CASSRTGTGGGGQPQHF. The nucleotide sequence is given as TGTGCCAGCAGTCGGACCGGGACAGGGGGTGGAGGTCAGCCCCAGCATTTT. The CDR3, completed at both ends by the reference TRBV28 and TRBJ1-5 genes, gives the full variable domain DVKVTQSSRYLVKRTGEKVFLECVQDMDHENMFWYRQDPGLGLRLIYFSYDVKMKEKGDIPEGYSVSREKKERFSLILESASTNQTSMYLCASSRTGTGGGGQPQHFGDGTRLSIL.